A selection of T cell receptor beta chains follows, all from one sample in a study of T cell responses to AZD1222 COVID-19 vaccine. Profiled with immunoSEQ multiplex PCR; TCRdb holds only in-frame clones, not every one. The repertoire holds approximately 110,000 clones, with about 87% as singletons. The sample was peripheral blood, taken on day 0 of AZD1222 vaccination. The receptors stem from an adult in good health. The conserved cysteine and the conserved F or W are not part of the CDR3 here.

V: TRBV9; J: TRBJ1-5; CDR3: ASSVEGNSNQPQH
V: TRBV2; J: TRBJ2-3; CDR3: ASSGGASGSTDTQY
V: TRBV3-1/TRBV3-2; J: TRBJ2-7; CDR3: ASSQSAAEQY
V: TRBV7-9; J: TRBJ1-4; CDR3: ASSFGAGGEKLF
V: TRBV5-1; J: TRBJ2-7; CDR3: ASSLAATGSSYEQY
V: TRBV5-4; J: TRBJ1-6; CDR3: ASSPGTGHNSPLH
V: TRBV4-3; J: TRBJ2-7; CDR3: ASSQDTGGGPSYEQY
V: TRBV27; J: TRBJ1-2; CDR3: ASSPRQGGYGYT
V: TRBV14; J: TRBJ2-7; CDR3: ASSQRQSSYEQY
V: TRBV5-1; J: TRBJ1-1; CDR3: ASSPRGAEAF
V: TRBV28; J: TRBJ1-5; CDR3: ASSYGGEGNQPQH
V: TRBV4-3; J: TRBJ2-3; CDR3: ASSQDPLTDTQY
V: TRBV1; J: TRBJ2-3; CDR3: TSSSIGLPVADTQY
V: TRBV11-3; J: TRBJ2-2; CDR3: ASSQGLAGAGELF
V: TRBV19; J: TRBJ1-2; CDR3: ASALWGQGGAGYT
V: TRBV29-1; J: TRBJ1-1; CDR3: SAEGTEGTEAF
V: TRBV10-2; J: TRBJ1-1; CDR3: ASSESGDLNTEAF
V: TRBV5-6; J: TRBJ2-7; CDR3: ASSLGAASPYEQY
V: TRBV7-8; J: TRBJ2-1; CDR3: ASSFSLADTYNEQF
V: TRBV18; J: TRBJ1-5; CDR3: ASSYLGDQPQH
V: TRBV7-9; J: TRBJ2-3; CDR3: ASSPYRTADTQY
V: TRBV6-5; J: TRBJ1-1; CDR3: ASSLGQGGTEAF
V: TRBV5-8; J: TRBJ1-5; CDR3: ASGGGQDSNQPQH
V: TRBV19; J: TRBJ2-3; CDR3: ASRSVASGNTDTQY
V: TRBV4-1; J: TRBJ1-1; CDR3: ASSQEPGRLNTEAF
V: TRBV27; J: TRBJ2-7; CDR3: ASSPFPGPPGVGNEQY
V: TRBV18; J: TRBJ2-7; CDR3: ASSPPSPGPHSYEQY
V: TRBV2; J: TRBJ2-1; CDR3: ASRGRDRASYNEQF
V: TRBV28; J: TRBJ1-6; CDR3: ASGQGSSPLH
V: TRBV7-2; J: TRBJ2-2; CDR3: ASSLKGLAGAGELF
V: TRBV14; J: TRBJ1-3; CDR3: ASSQARFISGNTIY
V: TRBV24-1; J: TRBJ1-5; CDR3: ATSDLSLQPQH
V: TRBV7-3; J: TRBJ2-7; CDR3: ASSFKFPIAGETYEQY
V: TRBV21-1; J: TRBJ1-6; CDR3: ASSTVRTGTGAPPYNSPLH
V: TRBV5-6; J: TRBJ2-1; CDR3: ASSLGNEQF